The rows below give T cell receptor beta chains drawn from one sample of a study of HIV-infected children after antiretroviral therapy interruption. From the 3' RACE reads, TCRdb called clonotypes with MiXCR, one entry per CDR3 protein. The profile covers over 35,000 distinct CDR3 sequences, with less than 8.5% appearing a single time and roughly 0.87% taken by the ten largest. The specimen comprised CD45RA+ CD4+ T cells from PBMCs, pooled from several time points, sampled from a donor given antiretroviral therapy, either interrupted or continuous. The receptor set was obtained from a pool of human donors with HIV. The CDR3 runs from the conserved cysteine through the conserved F or W. The order of the fields is J gene, clone size, D gene, V gene, CDR3 DNA, CDR3 protein. D genes are given only for firm matches. Size tells how often a clone was seen (once, few, many) or the class of an expanded clone, and some rows leave it out.

TRBJ1-1	-	-	TRBV5-1	TGCGCCAGCAGCTCATCCTCTTGGGGCACTGAAGCTTTCTTT	CASSSSSWGTEAFF
TRBJ2-7	many	-	TRBV3-1	TGTGCCAGCAGCCCAACAGGGTCCTACGAGCAGTACTTC	CASSPTGSYEQYF
TRBJ2-1	many	TRBD2	TRBV6-1	TGTGCCAGCAGGACTAGCGGGGGTTACAATGAGCAGTTCTTC	CASRTSGGYNEQFF
TRBJ1-1	many	-	TRBV12-3/TRBV12-4	TGTGCCAGCAGTCCCCCCTACGGGGACACTGAAGCTTTCTTT	CASSPPYGDTEAFF
TRBJ2-1	-	-	TRBV14	TGTGCCAGCAGCCTCCATGGGGGCGAATCCTACAATGAGCAGTTCTTC	CASSLHGGESYNEQFF
TRBJ1-1	many	-	TRBV7-2	TGTGCCAGCAGCCCCGACCGGAGGGGGACTGAAGCTTTCTTT	CASSPDRRGTEAFF
TRBJ2-1	many	-	TRBV20-1	TGCAGTGCTCGGGACCCCCCTAAAAACAATGAGCAGTTCTTC	CSARDPPKNNEQFF
TRBJ2-3	many	-	TRBV7-2	TGTGCCAGCAGCTTAGCCCGGATTGTCGGTACGCAGTATTTT	CASSLARIVGTQYF
TRBJ1-5	many	-	TRBV20-1	TGCAGTGCTAGACCGCGGACAGCCTTTAATAGCAATCAGCCCCAGCATTTT	CSARPRTAFNSNQPQHF
TRBJ1-2	many	-	TRBV28	TGTGCCACAAACCGTATAGGGGTGTACGCCGGCTACACCTTC	CATNRIGVYAGYTF
TRBJ1-4	many	-	TRBV20-1	TGCAGTGCTACTACGGGGGAAACGAATGAAAAACTGTTTTTT	CSATTGETNEKLFF